Listed below are T cell receptor beta chains from one sample, sequenced in a study of cytomegalovirus exposure and HLA in healthy donors. Assay: immunoSEQ multiplex PCR; the TCRdb copy retains only in-frame clones and omits some. Of approximately 210,000 clones detected, roughly 80% appear once; the ten largest clones hold approximately 0.4%. The specimen was PBMCs. All receptors derive from a male donor in good health and CMV-seropositive. Each CDR3 is given with its conserved first and last residue. D genes are given only for firm matches. A row's size may be missing; if present it is once, few, many or a size class.

CASSTTGGEQYF	TGTGCCAGTAGTACGACAGGGGGTGAGCAGTACTTC	-	TRBV19	TRBJ2-7	TRBD1
CASSPSPLGGQETQYF	TGTGCCAGCAGCCCTTCTCCTCTCGGGGGGCAAGAGACCCAGTACTTC	once	TRBV5-6	TRBJ2-5	TRBD2
CASSPAGGLYEQYF	TGTGCCAGCAGCCCTGCTGGGGGCCTTTACGAGCAGTACTTC	-	TRBV9	TRBJ2-7	-
CASSATGTVNTEAFF	TGTGCCAGCAGCGCGACCGGGACAGTGAACACTGAAGCTTTCTTT	-	TRBV7-6	TRBJ1-1	TRBD1
CASSPTGREDNEQFF	TGTGCCAGCAGCCCGACGGGTCGGGAGGACAATGAGCAGTTCTTC	-	TRBV7-9	TRBJ2-1	TRBD2
CASRRLGGPDEQFF	TGTGCCAGCAGACGGCTGGGGGGGCCGGATGAGCAGTTCTTC	-	TRBV6-1	TRBJ2-1	-
CSARTGGAYNSPLHF	TGCAGCGCCAGGACAGGGGGTGCCTATAATTCACCCCTCCACTTT	-	TRBV29-1	TRBJ1-6	TRBD1
CASSLEALAGGQKTQYF	TGTGCCAGCAGCTTAGAGGCTCTAGCGGGGGGGCAGAAGACCCAGTACTTC	-	TRBV7-6	TRBJ2-5	TRBD2
CSSSFSGSFSYEQYF	TGTTCCAGCAGCTTTAGCGGGAGCTTCTCCTACGAGCAGTACTTC	once	TRBV7-9	TRBJ2-7	TRBD2
CATRGTSGNNEQFF	TGTGCCACCCGGGGGACTAGCGGGAACAATGAGCAGTTCTTC	-	TRBV15	TRBJ2-1	TRBD2
CASSPLDSYGYTF	TGTGCCAGCAGTCCCCTGGACAGCTATGGCTACACCTTC	-	TRBV27	TRBJ1-2	-
CSVRRQITDTQYF	TGCAGCGTTAGGAGGCAGATCACAGATACGCAGTATTTT	-	TRBV29-1	TRBJ2-3	-
CASSLPQGNTEAFF	TGTGCCAGCAGTTTGCCCCAGGGGAACACTGAAGCTTTCTTT	-	TRBV28	TRBJ1-1	-
CASSSPSNTEAFF	TGCGCCAGCAGCTCCCCATCGAACACTGAAGCTTTCTTT	-	TRBV5-1	TRBJ1-1	-
CASSQDRVGARGYGYTF	TGCGCCAGCAGCCAAGATAGGGTAGGGGCAAGGGGCTATGGCTACACCTTC	-	TRBV4-3	TRBJ1-2	-
CASSQGGTMDNEQFF	TGCGCCAGCAGCCAAGGGGGGACAATGGACAATGAGCAGTTCTTC	-	TRBV4-1	TRBJ2-1	-
CASSRGLAGSGELFF	TGTGCCAGCAGCCGTGGACTAGCAGGTTCCGGGGAGCTGTTTTTT	-	TRBV7-3	TRBJ2-2	TRBD2
CASSGDRYYEQYF	TGTGCCAGCAGCGGGGACAGATACTACGAGCAGTACTTC	-	TRBV7-2	TRBJ2-7	TRBD1
CASSETTVNPGEQYF	TGTGCCAGCAGTGAAACGACAGTTAACCCCGGCGAGCAGTACTTC	few	TRBV2	TRBJ2-7	-
CASSLSFGTAVWSPLHF	TGTGCCAGCAGTTTATCCTTTGGGACAGCCGTTTGGTCACCCCTCCACTTT	-	TRBV27	TRBJ1-6	TRBD1
CASSPRTGQYEQYF	TGTGCCAGCAGTCCGAGGACAGGACAATACGAGCAGTACTTC	-	TRBV28	TRBJ2-7	TRBD1
CARGKGWVGNQPQHF	TGTGCTAGGGGGAAGGGTTGGGTTGGCAATCAGCCCCAGCATTTT	-	TRBV7-7	TRBJ1-5	-
CASSIGGEAFF	TGTGCCAGCAGTATAGGGGGCGAAGCTTTCTTT	-	TRBV25-1	TRBJ1-1	TRBD1
CASRATDRAGTEAFF	TGTGCCAGCAGGGCGACGGACAGGGCTGGCACTGAAGCTTTCTTT	few	TRBV6-5	TRBJ1-1	TRBD1
CASSLIGTGQGGEKLFF	TGTGCCAGCAGCCTGATAGGTACGGGACAGGGTGGTGAAAAACTGTTTTTT	-	TRBV5-5	TRBJ1-4	TRBD1
CASRLRENTEAFF	TGTGCCAGCCGTCTGCGAGAGAACACTGAAGCTTTCTTT	-	TRBV7-3	TRBJ1-1	-
CASSQSTGSDGYTF	TGCGCCAGCAGTCAAAGCACAGGATCGGATGGCTACACCTTC	-	TRBV23-1	TRBJ1-2	-
CAITATERGGGRDEQFF	TGTGCCATCACTGCGACTGAGCGGGGTGGCGGGCGCGATGAGCAGTTCTTC	few	TRBV10-3	TRBJ2-1	TRBD2
CASSASRAPGQGYEQYF	TGTGCCAGCAGTGCCTCCCGAGCCCCGGGACAGGGCTACGAGCAGTACTTC	-	TRBV6-1	TRBJ2-7	TRBD1
CASSPPGQVTTEAFF	TGTGCCAGCAGCCCTCCGGGACAGGTCACCACTGAAGCTTTCTTT	-	TRBV5-6	TRBJ1-1	TRBD1
CASSFTEGVGTEAFF	TGTGCCAGCAGCTTCACAGAGGGAGTCGGCACTGAAGCTTTCTTT	-	TRBV11-1	TRBJ1-1	-
CASSIEVDRVGNQPQHF	TGTGCCAGTAGTATAGAGGTTGACAGGGTAGGGAATCAGCCCCAGCATTTT	-	TRBV19	TRBJ1-5	TRBD1
CASSPQDRGLGYTF	TGTGCCAGCTCACCACAGGACAGGGGGCTTGGCTACACCTTC	-	TRBV18	TRBJ1-2	TRBD1
CASSFRLSQIYEQYF	TGTGCCAGCAGCTTTAGACTGAGTCAGATCTACGAGCAGTACTTC	-	TRBV7-6	TRBJ2-7	-
CASSPLLAGGAGELFF	TGTGCCAGCAGCCCCCTACTGGCCGGAGGGGCCGGGGAGCTGTTTTTT	-	TRBV5-4	TRBJ2-2	-
CASYPGTSGGTWEQFF	TGCGCCAGCTACCCCGGGACTAGCGGGGGGACTTGGGAGCAGTTCTTC	-	TRBV4-1	TRBJ2-1	TRBD2
CASSYRAPNTEAFF	TGCGCCAGCAGCTACAGGGCCCCGAACACTGAAGCTTTCTTT	-	TRBV5-1	TRBJ1-1	-
CASSLGEYTDTQYF	TGTGCCAGCTCCCTTGGGGAGTACACAGATACGCAGTATTTT	few	TRBV18	TRBJ2-3	-
CASSQQGTGQPQHF	TGTGCCAGCAGTCAACAGGGGACGGGTCAGCCCCAGCATTTT	-	TRBV7-2	TRBJ1-5	TRBD1
CASRGGGFTDTQYF	TGTGCCAGTCGGGGCGGGGGATTCACAGATACGCAGTATTTT	-	TRBV19	TRBJ2-3	TRBD2
CASSEDKGTEAFF	TGTGCCAGCAGTGAGGACAAAGGCACTGAAGCTTTCTTT	-	TRBV2	TRBJ1-1	-